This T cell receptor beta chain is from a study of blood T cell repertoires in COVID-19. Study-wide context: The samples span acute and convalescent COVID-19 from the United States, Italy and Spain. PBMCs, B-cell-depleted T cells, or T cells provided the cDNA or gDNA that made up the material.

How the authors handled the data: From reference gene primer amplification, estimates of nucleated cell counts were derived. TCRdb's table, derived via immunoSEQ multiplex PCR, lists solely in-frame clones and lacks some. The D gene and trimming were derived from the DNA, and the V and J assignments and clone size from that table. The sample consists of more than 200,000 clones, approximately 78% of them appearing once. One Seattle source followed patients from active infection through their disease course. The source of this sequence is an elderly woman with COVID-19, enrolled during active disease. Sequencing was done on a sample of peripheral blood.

The CDR3 spells CASSYTVSSGNTIYF. The CDR3, as DNA: TGTGCCAGCAGCTATACAGTGAGCTCTGGAAACACCATATATTTT. V usage is TRBV7-9 and J usage is TRBJ1-3, with no clear D. With 4 bases removed from V and 0 bases from J, the gap between germline ends came to 10 bases. The CDR3 sequence is 15 residues long. Germline V CDR1 and CDR2: SEHNR, FQNEAQ (reference sequence).